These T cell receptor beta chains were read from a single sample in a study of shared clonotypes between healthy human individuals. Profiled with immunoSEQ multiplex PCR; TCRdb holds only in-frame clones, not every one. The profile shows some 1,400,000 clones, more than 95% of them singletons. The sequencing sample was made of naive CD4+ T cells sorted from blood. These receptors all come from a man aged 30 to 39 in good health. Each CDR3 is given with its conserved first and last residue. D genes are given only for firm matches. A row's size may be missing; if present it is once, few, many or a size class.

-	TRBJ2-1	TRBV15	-	TGTGCCACCAGCAGAGATCACCGCCACAATGAGCAGTTCTTC	CATSRDHRHNEQFF
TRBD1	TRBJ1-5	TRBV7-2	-	TGTGCCAGCAGCCGGTCGACAGGGAGCGTTCAGCCCCAGCATTTT	CASSRSTGSVQPQHF
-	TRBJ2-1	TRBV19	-	TGTGCCAGTAGTATAAGGGGACCCATTATGGGGCAGTTCTTC	CASSIRGPIMGQFF
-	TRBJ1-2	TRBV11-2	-	TGTGCCAGCAGCTTAGCTGCAGGGCCAGTCTATGGCTACACCTTC	CASSLAAGPVYGYTF
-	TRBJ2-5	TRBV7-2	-	TGTGCCAGCAGCTTAGTTAGTAGCGGCCAAGAGACCCAGTACTTC	CASSLVSSGQETQYF
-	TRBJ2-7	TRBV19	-	TGTGCCAGTAGTTTGAGTATAGAGGACGAGCAGTACTTC	CASSLSIEDEQYF
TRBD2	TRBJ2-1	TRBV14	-	TGTGCCAGCAGCGATCCAAAGACTAGCGGTCACAATGAGCAGTTCTTC	CASSDPKTSGHNEQFF
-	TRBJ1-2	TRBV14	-	TGTGCCAGCAGCCAAGGACCCAGCTATGGCTACACCTTC	CASSQGPSYGYTF
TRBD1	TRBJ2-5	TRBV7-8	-	TGTGCCAGCAGCTTAGTCCTCAGGGGGCAAGAGACCCAGTACTTC	CASSLVLRGQETQYF
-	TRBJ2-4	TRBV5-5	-	TGTGCCAGCAGCTTGTTGTCAGTAGCCAAAAACATTCAGTACTTC	CASSLLSVAKNIQYF
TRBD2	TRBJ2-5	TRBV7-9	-	TGTGCCAGCAGCCCTCCGTCCGGGGGGGGGCAAGAGACCCAGTACTTC	CASSPPSGGGQETQYF
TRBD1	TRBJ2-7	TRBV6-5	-	TGTGCCAGCAGGTACCGACAGGGCCCAACCTACGAGCAGTACTTC	CASRYRQGPTYEQYF
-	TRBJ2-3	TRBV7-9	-	TGTGCCAGCAGCTCCGGGTGGCAAGATACGCAGTATTTT	CASSSGWQDTQYF
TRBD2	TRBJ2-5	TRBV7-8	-	TGTGCCAGCAGCTTAGGACTAGCAGAGACCCAGTACTTC	CASSLGLAETQYF
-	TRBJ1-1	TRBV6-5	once	TGTGCCAGCAGTTACAGTCCGGTTGGCACTGAAGCTTTCTTT	CASSYSPVGTEAFF
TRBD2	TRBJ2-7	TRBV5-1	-	TGCGCCAGCAGCTTGGCCCCGATTACTAGCGGCACCTACGAGCAGTACTTC	CASSLAPITSGTYEQYF
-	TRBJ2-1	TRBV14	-	TGTGCCAGCAGCCAATCTGGACAGTCCTACAATGAGCAGTTCTTC	CASSQSGQSYNEQFF
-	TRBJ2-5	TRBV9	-	TGTGCCAGCAGCGCGAGTTTACAAGAGACCCAGTACTTC	CASSASLQETQYF
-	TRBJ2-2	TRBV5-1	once	TGCGCCAGCAGCTTGACAGGGCGGGACACCGGGGAGCTGTTTTTT	CASSLTGRDTGELFF
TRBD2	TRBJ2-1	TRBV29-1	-	TGCAGCGTTTGGGTACTAGCGGGAGGTGAGCAGTTCTTC	CSVWVLAGGEQFF
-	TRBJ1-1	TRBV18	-	TGTGCCAGCTCACAGGAGGTGAACACTGAAGCTTTCTTT	CASSQEVNTEAFF
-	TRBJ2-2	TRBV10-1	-	TGCGCCAGCCTGACTGGAAACACCGGGGAGCTGTTTTTT	CASLTGNTGELFF
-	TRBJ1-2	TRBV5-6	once	TGTGCCAGCAGCTTGACAGCGTATGGCTACACCTTC	CASSLTAYGYTF
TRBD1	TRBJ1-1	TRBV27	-	TGTGCCAGCAGTCCCCAGGGGGACAGCGGGGCTTTCTTT	CASSPQGDSGAFF
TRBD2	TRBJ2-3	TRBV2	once	TGTGCCAGCAGTTCTCTAACTAGCGGGAGCACAGATACGCAGTATTTT	CASSSLTSGSTDTQYF
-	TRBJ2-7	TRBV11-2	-	TGTGCCAGCAGCTCACTGACTGATACCTACGAGCAGTACTTC	CASSSLTDTYEQYF
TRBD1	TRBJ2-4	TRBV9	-	TGTGCCAGCAGCCCCCAGGGGGACGGGACCAAAAACATTCAGTACTTC	CASSPQGDGTKNIQYF
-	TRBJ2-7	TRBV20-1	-	TGCAGCCTGTCGACTTCCTACGAGCAGTACTTC	CSLSTSYEQYF
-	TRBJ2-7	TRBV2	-	TGTGCCAGCAGCATAGTCCTCTCCTACGAGCAGTACTTC	CASSIVLSYEQYF
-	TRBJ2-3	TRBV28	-	TGTGCCAGCAGTTCCCCCGTGGATACGCAGTATTTT	CASSSPVDTQYF
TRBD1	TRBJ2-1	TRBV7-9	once	TGTGCCAGCTTTGTAGGGGGACAGGGGGGAGATGAGCAGTTCTTC	CASFVGGQGGDEQFF
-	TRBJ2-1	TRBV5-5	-	TGTGCCAGCAGCTTGGCCGTGGTCGCTAGTAAATACAATGAGCAGTTCTTC	CASSLAVVASKYNEQFF
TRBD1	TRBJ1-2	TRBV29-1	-	TGCAGCGGGACAGGGGGAGGATATGGCTACACCTTC	CSGTGGGYGYTF
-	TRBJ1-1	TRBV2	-	TGTGCCAGCAGTGAAGCTCCCAGGGGGAACACTGAAGCTTTCTTT	CASSEAPRGNTEAFF
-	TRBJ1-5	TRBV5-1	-	TGCGCCAGCAGCTTGCGATCGGGGTATCAGCCCCAGCATTTT	CASSLRSGYQPQHF
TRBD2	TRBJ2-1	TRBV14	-	TGTGCCAGCAGGTTCACTAGCGGGAGTCTCAATGAGCAGTTCTTC	CASRFTSGSLNEQFF
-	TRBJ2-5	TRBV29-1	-	TGCAGCGCTGGCGAATGGACTCAAGCCCCACAAGAGACCCAGTACTTC	CSAGEWTQAPQETQYF
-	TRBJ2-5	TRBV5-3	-	TGTGCCAGCAGCTTGTCCGGGACAAAACAAGAGACCCAGTACTTC	CASSLSGTKQETQYF
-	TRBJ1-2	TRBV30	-	TGTGCCTGGAGAGATGGCTACACCTTC	CAWRDGYTF
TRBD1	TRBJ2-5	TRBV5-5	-	TGTGCCAGCAGCCCAGGGACAGGGGATATAGAGACCCAGTACTTC	CASSPGTGDIETQYF
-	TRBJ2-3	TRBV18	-	TGTGCCAGCTCACCACCTAGCGGCACAGATACGCAGTATTTT	CASSPPSGTDTQYF
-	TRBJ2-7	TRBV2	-	TGTGCCAGCAGTGTACAGAGGACGAGGACCTACGAGCAGTACTTC	CASSVQRTRTYEQYF
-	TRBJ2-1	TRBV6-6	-	TGTGCCAGCAGTTACTCGGGCGGCAGGGTGGTGCAGTTCTTC	CASSYSGGRVVQFF
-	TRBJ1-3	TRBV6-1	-	TGTGCCAGCAGTGTAGGGGCAGTTGGAAACACCATATATTTT	CASSVGAVGNTIYF
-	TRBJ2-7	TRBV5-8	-	TGTGCCAGCAAACACCTAGGTACCCCCGAGCAGTACTTC	CASKHLGTPEQYF
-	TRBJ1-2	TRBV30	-	TGTGCCTGGAGTGTACGTACAAACTATGGCTACACCTTC	CAWSVRTNYGYTF
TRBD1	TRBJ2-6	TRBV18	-	TGTGCCAGCTCACTTCTGGGACAGGGGGCATCTGGGGCCAACGTCCTGACTTTC	CASSLLGQGASGANVLTF
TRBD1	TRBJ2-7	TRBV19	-	TGTGCCAGTAGTATTGGGACAGACTACGAGCAGTACTTC	CASSIGTDYEQYF
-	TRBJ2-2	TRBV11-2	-	TGTGCCAGCCGCCCCCCAGGACGGTCCGGGGAGCTGTTTTTT	CASRPPGRSGELFF
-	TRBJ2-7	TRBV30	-	TGTGCCTGGACCCCCACAGACAGGCCGTTCTACGAGCAGTACTTC	CAWTPTDRPFYEQYF
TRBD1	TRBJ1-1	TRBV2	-	TGTGCCAGCAGGCGGGACAGGGGGTTTGAAACTGAAGCTTTCTTT	CASRRDRGFETEAFF
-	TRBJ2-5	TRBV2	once	TGTGCCAGCAGTGTTTTAGGGGAGACCCAGTACTTC	CASSVLGETQYF
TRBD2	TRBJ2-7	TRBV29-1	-	TGCAGCGTGGGGACTAGCAGAGCCTACGAGCAGTACTTC	CSVGTSRAYEQYF
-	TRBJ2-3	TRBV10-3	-	TGTGCCATCAGTGAGTCTGTTCCTAGCACAGATACGCAGTATTTT	CAISESVPSTDTQYF